This record looks at one T cell receptor beta chain sequence and its context. The sample comes from a study of blood T cell repertoires in COVID-19. Study-wide background: Sources were T cells, B-cell-depleted T cells, or PBMCs; the material itself was cDNA or gDNA.

Germline V gives CDR1 DFQATT, CDR2 SNEGSKA (reference sequence). CDR3 length: 11 residues. The V end was cut by 5 bases, the J end by 5 bases, with 9 bases between. The assay was immunoSEQ multiplex PCR, and TCRdb's table has in-frame clones only and misses some. This sample yields roughly 180,000 clones, of which 75% to 90% are seen a single time; approximately 4.7% belongs to the top ten. Participant ages covered about 18 to 95 years across about two dozen US areas. Cohorts were assigned according to the clinical history that participants reported. Cohort 3 donors were reported recovered after two negative PCRs, clearance, or symptom resolution.

The sequenced material came from PBMCs or T cells enriched from blood (not recorded which). This clonotype was sampled from a woman aged 50 to 60 who had recovered from COVID-19. The chain joins TRBV20-1 to TRBJ1-1; tentative D call: TRBD1 (5 bases). The CDR3 sequence: CSALRGTEAFF. In nucleotides, the CDR3 is TGCAGTGCTTTACGGGGGACTGAAGCTTTCTTT.